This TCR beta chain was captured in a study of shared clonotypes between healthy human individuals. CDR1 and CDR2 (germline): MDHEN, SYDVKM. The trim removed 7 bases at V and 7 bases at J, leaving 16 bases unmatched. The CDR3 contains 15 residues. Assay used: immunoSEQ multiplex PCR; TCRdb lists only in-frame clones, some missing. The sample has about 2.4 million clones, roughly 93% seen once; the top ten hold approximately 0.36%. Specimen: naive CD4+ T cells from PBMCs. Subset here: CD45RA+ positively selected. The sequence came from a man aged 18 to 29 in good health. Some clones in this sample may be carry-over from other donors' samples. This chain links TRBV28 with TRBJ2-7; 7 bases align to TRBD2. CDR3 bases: TGTGCCAGCACCTTGGGAGGGCATCCCACCCGGGAGCAGTACTTC. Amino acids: CASTLGGHPTREQYF.